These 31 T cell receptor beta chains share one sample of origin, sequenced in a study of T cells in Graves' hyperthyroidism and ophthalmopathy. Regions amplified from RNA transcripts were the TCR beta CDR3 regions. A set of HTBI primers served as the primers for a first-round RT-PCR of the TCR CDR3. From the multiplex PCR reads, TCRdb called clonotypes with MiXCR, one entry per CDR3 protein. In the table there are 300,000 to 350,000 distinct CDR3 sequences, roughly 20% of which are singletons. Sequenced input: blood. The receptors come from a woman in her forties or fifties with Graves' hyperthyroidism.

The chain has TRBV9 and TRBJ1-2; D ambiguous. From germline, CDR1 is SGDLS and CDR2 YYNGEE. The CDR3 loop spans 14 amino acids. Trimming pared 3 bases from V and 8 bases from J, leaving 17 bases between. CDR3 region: CASSGQVGMIGYTF. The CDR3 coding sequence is TGTGCCAGCAGCGGGCAAGTGGGGATGATAGGCTACACCTTC.

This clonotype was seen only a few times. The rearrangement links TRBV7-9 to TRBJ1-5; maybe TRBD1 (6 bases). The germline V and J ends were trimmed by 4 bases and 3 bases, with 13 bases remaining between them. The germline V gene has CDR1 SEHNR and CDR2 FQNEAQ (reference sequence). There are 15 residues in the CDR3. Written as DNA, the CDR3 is TGTGCCAGCAGCTCACAGGGAATCGACAATCAGCCCCAGCATTTT. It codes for CASSSQGIDNQPQHF.

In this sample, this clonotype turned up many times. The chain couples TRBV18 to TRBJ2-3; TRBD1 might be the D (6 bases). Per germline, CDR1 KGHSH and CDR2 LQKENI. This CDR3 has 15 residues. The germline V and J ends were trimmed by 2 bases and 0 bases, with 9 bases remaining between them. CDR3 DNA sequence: TGTGCCAGCTCACCAAAGGACAGAAGCACAGATACGCAGTATTTT. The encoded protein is CASSPKDRSTDTQYF.

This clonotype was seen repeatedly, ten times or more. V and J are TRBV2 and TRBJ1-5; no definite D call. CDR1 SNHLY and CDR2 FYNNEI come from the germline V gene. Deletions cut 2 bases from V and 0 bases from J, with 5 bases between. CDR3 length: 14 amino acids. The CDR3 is CASSESSSNQPQHF. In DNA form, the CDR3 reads TGTGCCAGCAGTGAAAGCAGTAGCAATCAGCCCCAGCATTTT.

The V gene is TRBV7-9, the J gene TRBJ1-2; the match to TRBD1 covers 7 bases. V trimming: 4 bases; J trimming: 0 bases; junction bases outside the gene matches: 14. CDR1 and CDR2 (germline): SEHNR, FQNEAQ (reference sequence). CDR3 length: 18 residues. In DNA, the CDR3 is TGTGCCAGCAGCTCCTCTTACCGGGACAGCTCTGCTAACTATGGCTACACCTTC. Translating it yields CASSSSYRDSSANYGYTF.

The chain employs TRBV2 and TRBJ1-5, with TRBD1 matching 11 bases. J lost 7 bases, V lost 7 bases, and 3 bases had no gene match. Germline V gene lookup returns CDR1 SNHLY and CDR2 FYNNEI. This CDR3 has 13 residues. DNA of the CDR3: TGTGCCAGCACTAGGACAGGGGGCCAGCCCCAGCATTTT. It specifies CASTRTGGQPQHF.

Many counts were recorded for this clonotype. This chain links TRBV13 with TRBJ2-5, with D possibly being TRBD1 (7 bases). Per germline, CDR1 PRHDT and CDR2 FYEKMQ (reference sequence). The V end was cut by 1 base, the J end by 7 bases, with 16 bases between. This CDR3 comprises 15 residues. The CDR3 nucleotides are TGTGCCAGCAGCTTAGAGGAGGAGGGGGCTGGGACCCAGTACTTC. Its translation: CASSLEEEGAGTQYF.

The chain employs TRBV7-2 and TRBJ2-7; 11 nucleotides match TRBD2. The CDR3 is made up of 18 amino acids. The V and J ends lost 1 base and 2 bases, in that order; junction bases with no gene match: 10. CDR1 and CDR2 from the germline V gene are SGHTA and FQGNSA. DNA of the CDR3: TGTGCCAGCAGCTTAGATGGTCGACTAGCGGGACGAACCTACGAGCAGTACTTC. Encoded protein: CASSLDGRLAGRTYEQYF.

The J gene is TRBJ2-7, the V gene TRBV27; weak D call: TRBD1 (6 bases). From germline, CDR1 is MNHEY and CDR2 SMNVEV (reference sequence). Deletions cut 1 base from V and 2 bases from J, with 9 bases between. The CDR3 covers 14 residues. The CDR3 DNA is TGTGCCAGCAGTTTATTCGCAGGGGCCTACGAGCAGTACTTC. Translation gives CASSLFAGAYEQYF.

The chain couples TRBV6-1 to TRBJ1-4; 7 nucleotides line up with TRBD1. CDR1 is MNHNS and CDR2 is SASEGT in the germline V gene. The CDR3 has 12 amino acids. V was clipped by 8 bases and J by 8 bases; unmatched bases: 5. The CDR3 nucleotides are TGTGCCAGCGGACAGGTTGTCGAAAAACTGTTTTTT. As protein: CASGQVVEKLFF.

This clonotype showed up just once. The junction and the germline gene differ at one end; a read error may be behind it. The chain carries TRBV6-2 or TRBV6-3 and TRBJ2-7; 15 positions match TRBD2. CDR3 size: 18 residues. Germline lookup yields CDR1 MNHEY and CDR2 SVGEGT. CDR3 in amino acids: CVSSSPGLAGGPGYEQYF. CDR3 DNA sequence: TGTGTCAGCAGTTCCCCCGGACTAGCGGGAGGGCCGGGGTACGAGCAGTACTTC.

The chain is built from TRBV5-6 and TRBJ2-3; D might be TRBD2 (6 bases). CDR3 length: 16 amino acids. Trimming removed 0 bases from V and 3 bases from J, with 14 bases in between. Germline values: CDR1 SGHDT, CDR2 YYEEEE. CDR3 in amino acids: CASSLEAGIGTDTQYF. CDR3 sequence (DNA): TGTGCCAGCAGCTTGGAGGCGGGAATAGGTACAGATACGCAGTATTTT.

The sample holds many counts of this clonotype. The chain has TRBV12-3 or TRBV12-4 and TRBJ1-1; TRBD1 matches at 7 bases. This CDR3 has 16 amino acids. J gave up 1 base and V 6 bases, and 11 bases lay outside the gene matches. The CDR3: CASSSGFRTGNTEAFF. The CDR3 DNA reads TGTGCCAGCAGCTCTGGCTTCCGGACAGGGAACACTGAAGCTTTCTTT.

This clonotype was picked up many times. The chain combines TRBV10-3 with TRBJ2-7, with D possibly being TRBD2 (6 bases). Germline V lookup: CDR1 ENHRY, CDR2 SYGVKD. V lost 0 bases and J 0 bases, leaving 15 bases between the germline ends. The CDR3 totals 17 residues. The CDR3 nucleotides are TGTGCCATCAGTGAGTCAGTGAAAAGGGAGGACTCCTACGAGCAGTACGTC. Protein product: CAISESVKREDSYEQYV.

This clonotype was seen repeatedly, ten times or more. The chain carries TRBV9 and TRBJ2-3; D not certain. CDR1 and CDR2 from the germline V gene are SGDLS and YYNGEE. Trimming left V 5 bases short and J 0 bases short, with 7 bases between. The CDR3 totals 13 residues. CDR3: CASSVGSTDTQYF. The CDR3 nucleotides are TGTGCCAGCAGTGTCGGGAGCACAGATACGCAGTATTTT.

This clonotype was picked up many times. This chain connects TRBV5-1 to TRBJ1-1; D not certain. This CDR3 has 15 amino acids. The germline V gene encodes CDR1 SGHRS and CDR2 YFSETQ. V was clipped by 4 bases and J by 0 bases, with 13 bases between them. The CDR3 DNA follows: TGCGCCAGCAGCATCCAACACGGAGTGAACACTGAAGCTTTCTTT. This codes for CASSIQHGVNTEAFF.

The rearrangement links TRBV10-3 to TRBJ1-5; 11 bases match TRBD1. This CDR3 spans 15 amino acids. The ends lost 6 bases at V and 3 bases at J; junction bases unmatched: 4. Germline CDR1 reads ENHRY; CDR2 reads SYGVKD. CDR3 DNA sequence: TGTGCCATCAGAGCAGGACAGGGGGCCAATCAGCCCCAGCATTTT. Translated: CAIRAGQGANQPQHF.

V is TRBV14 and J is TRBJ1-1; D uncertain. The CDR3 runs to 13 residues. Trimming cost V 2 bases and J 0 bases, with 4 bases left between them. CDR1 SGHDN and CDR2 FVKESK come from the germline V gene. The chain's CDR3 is CASSQNLNTEAFF. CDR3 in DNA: TGTGCCAGCAGCCAAAACCTGAACACTGAAGCTTTCTTT. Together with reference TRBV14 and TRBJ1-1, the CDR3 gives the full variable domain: EAGVTQFPSHSVIEKGQTVTLRCDPISGHDNLYWYRRVMGKEIKFLLHFVKESKQDESGMPNNRFLAERTGGTYSTLKVQPAELEDSGVYFCASSQNLNTEAFFGQGTRLTVV.

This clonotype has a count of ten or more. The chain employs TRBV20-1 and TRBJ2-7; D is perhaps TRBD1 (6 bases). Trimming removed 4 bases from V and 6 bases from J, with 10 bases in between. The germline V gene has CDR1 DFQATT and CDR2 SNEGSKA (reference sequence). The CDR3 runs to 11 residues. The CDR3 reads CSATDRFEQYF. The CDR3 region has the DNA TGCAGTGCTACCGACAGGTTCGAGCAGTACTTC.

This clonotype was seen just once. The CDR3 DNA sequence: TGCAGTGCTAGAGGGGACACCGAGAGGGGTTTTAACTATGGCTACACCTTC. This translates into CSARGDTERGFNYGYTF. The J gene is TRBJ1-2, the V gene TRBV20-1; maybe TRBD1 (6 bases). Germline CDR1 and CDR2: DFQATT and SNEGSKA (reference sequence). The CDR3 is 17 amino acids. Trimming left V 1 base short and J 1 base short, with 19 bases between.

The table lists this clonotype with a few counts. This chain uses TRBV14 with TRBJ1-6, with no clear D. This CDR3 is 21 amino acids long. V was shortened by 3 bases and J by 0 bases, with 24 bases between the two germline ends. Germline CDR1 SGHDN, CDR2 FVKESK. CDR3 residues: CASSHWPLDPKRGSYNSPLHF. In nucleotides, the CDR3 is TGTGCCAGCAGCCATTGGCCATTGGACCCAAAACGGGGCTCCTATAATTCACCCCTCCACTTT.

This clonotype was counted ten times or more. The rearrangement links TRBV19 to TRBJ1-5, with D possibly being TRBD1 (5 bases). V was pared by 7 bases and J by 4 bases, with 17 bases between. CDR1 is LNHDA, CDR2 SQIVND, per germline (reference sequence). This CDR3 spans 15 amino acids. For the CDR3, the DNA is TGTGCCAGTACCTTCCACGGAGAGGGGAATCAGCCCCAGCATTTT. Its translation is CASTFHGEGNQPQHF.

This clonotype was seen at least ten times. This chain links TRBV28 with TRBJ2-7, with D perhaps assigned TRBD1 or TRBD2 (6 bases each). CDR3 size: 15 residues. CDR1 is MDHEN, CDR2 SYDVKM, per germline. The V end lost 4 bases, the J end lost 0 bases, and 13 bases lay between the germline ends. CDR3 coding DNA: TGTGCCAGCAGTTCGCCGGGGGCGAACTCCTACGAGCAGTACTTC. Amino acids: CASSSPGANSYEQYF.

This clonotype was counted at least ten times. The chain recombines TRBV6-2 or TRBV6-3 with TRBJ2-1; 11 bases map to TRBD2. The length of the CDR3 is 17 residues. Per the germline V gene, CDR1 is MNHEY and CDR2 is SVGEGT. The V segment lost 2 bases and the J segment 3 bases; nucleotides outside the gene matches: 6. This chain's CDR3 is CASSYSPSGGYYNEQFF. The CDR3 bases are TGTGCCAGCAGTTACAGCCCTAGCGGGGGGTACTACAATGAGCAGTTCTTC.

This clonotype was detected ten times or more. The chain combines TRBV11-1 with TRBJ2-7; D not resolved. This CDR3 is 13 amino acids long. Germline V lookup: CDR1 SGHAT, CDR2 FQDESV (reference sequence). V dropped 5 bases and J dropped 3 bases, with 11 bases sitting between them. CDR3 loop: CASSVGSNYEQYF. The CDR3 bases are TGTGCCAGCAGCGTAGGAAGCAACTACGAGCAGTACTTC.

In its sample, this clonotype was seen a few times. As DNA, the CDR3 is TGTGCCACCTCGCCCGGGCCTAATCAGCCCCAGCATTTT. It codes for CATSPGPNQPQHF. The chain links TRBV19 to TRBJ1-5; D remains unclear. Germline lookup yields CDR1 LNHDA and CDR2 SQIVND (reference sequence). The CDR3 totals 13 residues. V was clipped by 10 bases and J by 4 bases, with 14 bases between them.

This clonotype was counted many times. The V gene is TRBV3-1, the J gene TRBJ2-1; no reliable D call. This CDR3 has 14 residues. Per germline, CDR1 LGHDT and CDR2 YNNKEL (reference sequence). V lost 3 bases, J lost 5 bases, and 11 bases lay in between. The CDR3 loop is CASSHPNTNNEQFF. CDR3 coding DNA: TGTGCCAGCAGCCACCCCAACACAAACAATGAGCAGTTCTTC.

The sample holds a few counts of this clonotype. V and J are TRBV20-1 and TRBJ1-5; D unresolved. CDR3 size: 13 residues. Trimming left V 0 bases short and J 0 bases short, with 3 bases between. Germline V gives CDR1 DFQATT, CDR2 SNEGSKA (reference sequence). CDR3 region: CSARDYSNQPQHF. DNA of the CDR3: TGCAGTGCTAGAGATTATAGCAATCAGCCCCAGCATTTT.

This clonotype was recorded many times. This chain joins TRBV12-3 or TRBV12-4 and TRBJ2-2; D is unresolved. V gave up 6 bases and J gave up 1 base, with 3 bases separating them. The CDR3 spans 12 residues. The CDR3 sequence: CASRENTGELFF. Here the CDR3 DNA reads TGTGCCAGCAGGGAGAACACCGGGGAGCTGTTTTTT.

The CDR3 DNA reads TGCGCCAGCAGCTTGTATAGCGGGGGTTTCACAGATACGCAGTATTTT. Residues: CASSLYSGGFTDTQYF. The rearrangement links TRBV5-1 to TRBJ2-3; 9 bases are shared with TRBD2. Trimming took 1 base from V and 2 from J; bases not matched to a gene: 5. This CDR3 has 16 residues. Germline CDR1 and CDR2: SGHRS and YFSETQ.

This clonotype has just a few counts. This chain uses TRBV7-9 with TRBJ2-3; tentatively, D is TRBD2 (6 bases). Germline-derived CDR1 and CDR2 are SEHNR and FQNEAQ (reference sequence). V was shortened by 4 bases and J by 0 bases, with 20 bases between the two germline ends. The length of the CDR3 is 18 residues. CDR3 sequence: CASSSALGGDRSTDTQYF. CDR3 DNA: TGTGCCAGCAGCTCGGCCTTAGGCGGGGATAGAAGCACAGATACGCAGTATTTT. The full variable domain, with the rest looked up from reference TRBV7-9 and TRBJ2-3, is DTGVSQNPRHKITKRGQNVTFRCDPISEHNRLYWYRQTLGQGPEFLTYFQNEAQLEKSRLLSDRFSAERPKGSFSTLEIQRTEQGDSAMYLCASSSALGGDRSTDTQYFGPGTRLTVL.